The subject of this entry is one T cell receptor (beta chain). Its target is not known. The data were taken from a study of cytomegalovirus exposure and HLA in healthy donors. Overall study findings and caveats: Whilst most TCR sequences proved rare, a subset of public TCRs occurred across many donors. Cytomegalovirus association was assigned to under 200 TCR beta chains. Researchers reported that a few CMV-associated chains were confirmed in vitro as CMV antigen-specific.

The data were produced by immunoSEQ multiplex PCR, yet TCRdb's version contains in-frame clones alone and is incomplete. The profile shows more than 45,000 clones, 89% of them singletons. A roughly 120-subject validation cohort, separate from the roughly 670-subject first cohort, supplied the donors. Looked up from germline, CDR1 is ENHRY and CDR2 is SYGVKD. V lost 4 bases to trimming and J lost 7 bases; unmatched junction nucleotides: 6. The CDR3 is 15 residues long. The chain couples TRBV10-3 to TRBJ1-6; 8 bases are a match to TRBD1. This TCR was recovered from a woman younger than 35 in good health and CMV-seronegative. Source material: PBMCs. As DNA, the CDR3 is TGTGCCATCAGTGCAAGAGGACAGGGAAATTCACCCCTCCACTTT. Its translation: CAISARGQGNSPLHF.